These 8 T cell receptor beta chains were all obtained from the same sample, sequenced in a study of T cell repertoires in cytomegalovirus infection. MiXCR, run by TCRdb on the reads, gives a single entry per CDR3 protein. The sample has fewer than 200,000 distinct CDR3 sequences, approximately 15% seen once; the top ten hold 25% to 30%. The sequencing input was PBMCs. These receptors were collected from a human donor in good health (CMV status not recorded). Some clones in this sample may be carry-over from other donors' samples.

This clonotype appeared a few times. This CDR3 is CSVVLAGAYEQYF. The CDR3 DNA follows: TGCAGCGTCGTCCTAGCGGGAGCCTACGAGCAGTACTTC. The chain combines TRBV29-1 with TRBJ2-7, with 10 bases lining up with TRBD2. V shed 6 bases, J shed 2 bases, and the junction held 4 bases outside the gene matches. The germline V gene encodes CDR1 SQVTM and CDR2 ANQGSEA. The CDR3 loop spans 13 amino acids.

This clonotype occurred many times. This sequence joins TRBV7-2 and TRBJ2-5; 9 nucleotides line up with TRBD1. CDR1 and CDR2 from the germline V gene are SGHTA and FQGNSA. With V trimmed by 8 bases and J by 4 bases, 20 bases remained unmatched. CDR3 length: 18 residues. The CDR3 spells CASGDTGTGRKGGETQYF. The CDR3 coding sequence is TGTGCCAGCGGTGACACCGGGACAGGGCGGAAAGGAGGAGAGACCCAGTACTTC.

This chain joins TRBV29-1 and TRBJ1-1; TRBD1 matches 7 bases. Germline V lookup: CDR1 SQVTM, CDR2 ANQGSEA. The CDR3 is 13 amino acids. V trimming: 5 bases; J trimming: 4 bases; junction bases outside the gene matches: 7. CDR3 residues: CSVYRGVSTEAFF. The DNA for the CDR3 is TGCAGCGTTTACAGGGGAGTAAGCACTGAAGCTTTCTTT.

This clonotype was found a few times. The chain carries TRBV12-3 or TRBV12-4 and TRBJ1-6; 9 nucleotides align to TRBD1. Losses at the gene ends were 4 bases for V and 4 bases for J; bases not matched to a gene: 2. CDR3 size: 15 residues. CDR3 in amino acids: CASSSGTGYNSPLHF. The CDR3 DNA reads TGTGCCAGCAGTTCCGGGACAGGGTATAATTCACCCCTCCACTTT.

The chain has TRBV5-4 and TRBJ1-1; the D gene is possibly TRBD1 (6 bases). Germline CDR1 SGHNT, CDR2 YYREEE (reference sequence). The CDR3 length is 14 residues. Deletions cut 5 bases from V and 4 bases from J, with 15 bases between. This chain's CDR3 is CASSRPGEGTEAFF. DNA for the CDR3: TGTGCCAGCAGTCGTCCAGGGGAGGGCACTGAAGCTTTCTTT.

The genes are TRBV2 and TRBJ2-1, with 7 positions matching TRBD2. CDR3 length: 13 residues. Germline CDR1 is SNHLY and CDR2 is FYNNEI. The V and J ends lost 8 bases and 3 bases, in that order; junction bases with no gene match: 4. The CDR3: CASGGRGYNEQFF. The CDR3 DNA sequence: TGTGCCAGCGGAGGGAGGGGCTACAATGAGCAGTTCTTC.

The chain recombines TRBV6-6 with TRBJ2-7, with D possibly being TRBD2 (6 bases). Germline loops: CDR1 MNHNY, CDR2 SVGAGI (reference sequence). The CDR3 contains 13 residues. Trimming pared 4 bases from V and 6 bases from J, leaving 13 bases between. The CDR3 sequence: CASSSSEGGEQYF. CDR3 bases: TGTGCCAGCAGTTCCTCTGAGGGAGGCGAGCAGTACTTC.

The rearrangement links TRBV7-6 to TRBJ2-3; no definite D call. The CDR3 is made up of 14 amino acids. The V end was cut by 3 bases, the J end by 0 bases, with 7 bases between. In germline, CDR1 is SGHVS, CDR2 FNYEAQ. DNA of the CDR3: TGTGCCAGCAGCTTGATACCGAGCACAGATACGCAGTATTTT. The encoded protein is CASSLIPSTDTQYF. Full variable domain (missing parts from reference TRBV7-6 and TRBJ2-3): GAGVSQSPRYKVTKRGQDVALRCDPISGHVSLYWYRQALGQGPEFLTYFNYEAQQDKSGLPNDRFSAERPEGSISTLTIQRTEQRDSAMYRCASSLIPSTDTQYFGPGTRLTVL.